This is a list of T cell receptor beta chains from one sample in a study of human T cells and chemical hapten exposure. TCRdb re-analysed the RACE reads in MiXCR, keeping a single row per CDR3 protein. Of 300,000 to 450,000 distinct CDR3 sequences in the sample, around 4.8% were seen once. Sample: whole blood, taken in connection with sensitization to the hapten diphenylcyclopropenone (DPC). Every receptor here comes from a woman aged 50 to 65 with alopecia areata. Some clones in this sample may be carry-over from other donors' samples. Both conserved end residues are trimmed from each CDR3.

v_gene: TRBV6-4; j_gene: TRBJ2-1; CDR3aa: ASSPGTSGGTEQF
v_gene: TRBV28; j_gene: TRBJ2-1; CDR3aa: ASSFRELAGRDEQF
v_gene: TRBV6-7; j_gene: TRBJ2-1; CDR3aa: ASSYSKSGERGNEQF
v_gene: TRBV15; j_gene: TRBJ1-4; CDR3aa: ATSRGRKWGEKLF
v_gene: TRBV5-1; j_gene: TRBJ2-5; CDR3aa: ASSWDQETQY
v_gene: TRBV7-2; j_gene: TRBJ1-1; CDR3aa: ASSSPGLRNTEAF
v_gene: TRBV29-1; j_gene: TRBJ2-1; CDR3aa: SVEVVRGNEQF
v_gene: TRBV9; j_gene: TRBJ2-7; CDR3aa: ASSPRTTLGPAIYEQY
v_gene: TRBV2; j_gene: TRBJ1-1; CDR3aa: ASLEGRAQNTEAF
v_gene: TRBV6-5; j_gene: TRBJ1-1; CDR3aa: ASSLDGGEAF
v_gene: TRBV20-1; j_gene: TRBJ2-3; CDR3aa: SANSGISTDTQY
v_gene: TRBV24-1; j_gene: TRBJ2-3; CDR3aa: ATSDPTSGGADTQY
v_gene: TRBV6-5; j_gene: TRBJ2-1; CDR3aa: ASSYLPTYNEQF
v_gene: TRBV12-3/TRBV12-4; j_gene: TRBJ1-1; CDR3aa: ASSPPAVNTEAF
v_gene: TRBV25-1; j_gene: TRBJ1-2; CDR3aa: ASSEGEAPNYGYT
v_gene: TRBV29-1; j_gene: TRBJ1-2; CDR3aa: SVEDHWGRGNYGYT
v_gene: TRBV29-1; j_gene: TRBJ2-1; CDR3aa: SVGHHGREQF
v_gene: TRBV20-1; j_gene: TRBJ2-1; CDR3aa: SALRIAGGPYNEQF
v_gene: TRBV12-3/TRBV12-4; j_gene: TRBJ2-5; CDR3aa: ASSPGQVEGETQY